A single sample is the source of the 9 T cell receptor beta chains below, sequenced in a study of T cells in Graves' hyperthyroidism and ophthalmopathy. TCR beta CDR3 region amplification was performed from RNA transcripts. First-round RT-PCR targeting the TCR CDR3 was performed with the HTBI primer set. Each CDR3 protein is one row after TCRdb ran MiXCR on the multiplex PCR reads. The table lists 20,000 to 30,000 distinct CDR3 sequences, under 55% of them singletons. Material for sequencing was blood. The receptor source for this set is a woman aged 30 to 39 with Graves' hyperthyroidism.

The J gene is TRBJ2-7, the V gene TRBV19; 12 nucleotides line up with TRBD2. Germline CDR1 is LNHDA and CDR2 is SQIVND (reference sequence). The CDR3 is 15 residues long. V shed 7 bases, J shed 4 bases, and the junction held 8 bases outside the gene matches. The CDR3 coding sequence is TGTGCCAGTACCATCGGACTAGCGGGGAAATACGAGCAGTACTTC. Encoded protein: CASTIGLAGKYEQYF. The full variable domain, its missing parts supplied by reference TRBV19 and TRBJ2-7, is DGGITQSPKYLFRKEGQNVTLSCEQNLNHDAMYWYRQDPGQGLRLIYYSQIVNDFQKGDIAEGYSVSREKKESFPLTVTSAQKNPTAFYLCASTIGLAGKYEQYFGPGTRLTVT.

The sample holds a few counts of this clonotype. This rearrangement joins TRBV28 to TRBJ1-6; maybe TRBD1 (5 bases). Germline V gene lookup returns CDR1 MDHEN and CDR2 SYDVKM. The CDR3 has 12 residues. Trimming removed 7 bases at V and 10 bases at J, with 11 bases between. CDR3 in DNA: TGTGCCAGCACCCTATGGGGGTCACCCCTCCACTTT. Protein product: CASTLWGSPLHF.

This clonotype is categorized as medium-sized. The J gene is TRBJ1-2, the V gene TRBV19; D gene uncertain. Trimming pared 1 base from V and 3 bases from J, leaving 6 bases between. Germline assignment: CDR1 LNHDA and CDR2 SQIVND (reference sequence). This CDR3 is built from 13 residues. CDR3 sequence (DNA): TGTGCCAGTAGTATAGGTCGCGACTATGGCTACACCTTC. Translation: CASSIGRDYGYTF.

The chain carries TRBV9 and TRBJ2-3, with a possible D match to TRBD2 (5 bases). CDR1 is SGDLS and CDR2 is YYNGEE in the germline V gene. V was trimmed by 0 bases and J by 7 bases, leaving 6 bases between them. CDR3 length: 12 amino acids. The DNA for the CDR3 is TGTGCCAGCAGCGTAGACGGGAATACGCAGTATTTT. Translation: CASSVDGNTQYF.

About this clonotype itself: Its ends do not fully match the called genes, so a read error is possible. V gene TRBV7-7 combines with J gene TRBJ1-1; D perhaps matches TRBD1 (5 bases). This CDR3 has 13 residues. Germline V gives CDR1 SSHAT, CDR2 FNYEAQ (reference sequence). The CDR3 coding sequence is TGTGCTAGCAGCTTAGACAGCAACACTGAAGCTTTCTTT. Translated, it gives CASSLDSNTEAFF.

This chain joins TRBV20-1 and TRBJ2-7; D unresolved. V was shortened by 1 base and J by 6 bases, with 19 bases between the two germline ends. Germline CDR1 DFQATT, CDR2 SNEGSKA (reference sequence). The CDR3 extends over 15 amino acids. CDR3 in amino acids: CSARGGHSAPLEQYF. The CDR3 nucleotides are TGCAGTGCTAGAGGTGGTCACAGTGCACCCCTCGAGCAGTACTTC.

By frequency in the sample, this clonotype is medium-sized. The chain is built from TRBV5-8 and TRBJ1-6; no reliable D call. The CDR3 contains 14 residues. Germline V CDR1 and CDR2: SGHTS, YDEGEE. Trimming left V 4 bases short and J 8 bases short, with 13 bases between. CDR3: CASSTRSDDSPLHF. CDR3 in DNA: TGTGCCAGCAGCACGCGATCCGATGATTCACCCCTCCACTTT.

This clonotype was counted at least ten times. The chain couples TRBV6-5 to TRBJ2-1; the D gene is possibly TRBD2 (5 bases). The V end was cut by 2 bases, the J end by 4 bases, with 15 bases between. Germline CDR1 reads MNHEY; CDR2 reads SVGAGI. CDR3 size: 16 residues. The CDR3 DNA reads TGTGCCAGCAGTTACCCACGAGGCGAGGGTTACAATGAGCAGTTCTTC. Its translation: CASSYPRGEGYNEQFF.

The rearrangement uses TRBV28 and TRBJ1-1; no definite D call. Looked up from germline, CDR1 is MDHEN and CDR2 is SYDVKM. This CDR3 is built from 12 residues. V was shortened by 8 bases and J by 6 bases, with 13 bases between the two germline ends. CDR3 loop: CASREHEPEAFF. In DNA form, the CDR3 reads TGTGCCAGCCGGGAGCATGAACCTGAAGCTTTCTTT.